This TCR beta chain was retrieved from a study of T-cell reconstitution after alpha-beta-depleted transplantation in children. V lost 5 bases, J lost 3 bases, and 6 bases stayed unmatched. CDR1 is SNHLY and CDR2 is FYNNEI in the germline V gene. The CDR3 contains 16 residues. The study, taken as a whole, reports: T-cell numbers and diversity, one year after transplant, stemmed largely from T cells that were newly produced.

This clonotype was counted only a few times. The antigen is not known. Unique molecular identifiers were incorporated when the TCRbeta library was constructed. TCRdb recomputed calls from the PCR reads with MiXCR, one row per CDR3 protein. The sample shows almost 600,000 distinct CDR3 sequences, about a quarter of them seen only once. This specimen was PBMCs, taken before TCRalphabeta/CD19-depleted stem cell transplant. This sequence joins TRBV2 and TRBJ2-1; 11 bases fit TRBD2. The TCR comes from a boy less than two years old with Wiskott-Aldrich syndrome, due to receive a stem cell transplant. The CDR3 spells CASSSRGLAGYNEQFF. CDR3 nucleotides: TGTGCCAGCAGTAGCCGAGGACTAGCGGGCTACAATGAGCAGTTCTTC.